A selection of T cell receptor beta chains follows, all from one sample in a study of T cell responses to AZD1222 COVID-19 vaccine. Assay used: immunoSEQ multiplex PCR; TCRdb lists only in-frame clones, some missing. The sample lists some 110,000 clones, roughly 84% seen once, with approximately 16% in the top ten. Sequenced here: peripheral blood, sampled 28 days after the second AZD1222 dose. These TCRs come from an adult who received the AZD1222 COVID-19 vaccine. Each CDR3 is given with its conserved first and last residue. The D gene is left open where the match is weak. The size of a clone is reported for some rows only, either as once, few or many, or as a class for expanded clones.

TRBJ1-1	TRBD1	.	TRBV18	TGTGCCAGCTCGAGAAACAGGGGAACTGAAGCTTTCTTT	CASSRNRGTEAFF
TRBJ2-2	.	.	TRBV6-5	TGTGCCAGCAGCTCAGCCGGGGGCACCGGGGAGCTGTTTTTT	CASSSAGGTGELFF
TRBJ2-5	.	.	TRBV9	TGTGCCAGCAGCGGCCGATTAGGGGGGGGCCAAGAGACCCAGTACTTC	CASSGRLGGGQETQYF
TRBJ2-2	.	.	TRBV7-2	TGTGCCAGCAGCTTAGAAGTGGTCGGGGAGCTGTTTTTT	CASSLEVVGELFF
TRBJ1-2	TRBD1	.	TRBV27	TGTGCCAGCAGCATGACAGGGGGCGACTATGGCTACACCTTC	CASSMTGGDYGYTF
TRBJ2-3	TRBD1	.	TRBV7-2	TGTGCCAGCAGCTTGGCCGGGACAGGGTTGGATACGCAGTATTTT	CASSLAGTGLDTQYF
TRBJ1-5	.	.	TRBV7-9	TGTGCCAGCAGCTTAGCTGATTATCAGCCCCAGCATTTT	CASSLADYQPQHF
TRBJ1-5	TRBD1	.	TRBV6-1	TGTGCCAGCAGTGAAGGACAGGGGAGCAATCAGCCCCAGCATTTT	CASSEGQGSNQPQHF
TRBJ2-5	.	.	TRBV30	TGTGCCTGGAGTACTAGTGTGGAGACCCAGTACTTC	CAWSTSVETQYF
TRBJ2-7	TRBD1	few	TRBV5-1	TGCGCCAGCAGCTTGGGACAGGGGGACCACGAGCAGTACTTC	CASSLGQGDHEQYF
TRBJ2-7	.	large	TRBV30	TGTGCCTGGAGTCAGGCCTACGAGCAGTACTTC	CAWSQAYEQYF
TRBJ2-5	.	.	TRBV7-8	TGTGCCAGCAGCTTAGACAGGGACTGGCAAGAGACCCAGTACTTC	CASSLDRDWQETQYF
TRBJ2-7	TRBD2	.	TRBV5-1	TGCGCCAGCAGCTTGGCCAAGTGGGGCGGGAGTGCTTTGTACGAGCAGTACTTC	CASSLAKWGGSALYEQYF
TRBJ1-1	.	.	TRBV19	TGTGCCAGTAGTATGCAGGGGTTGAACACTGAAGCTTTCTTT	CASSMQGLNTEAFF
TRBJ1-2	TRBD1	once	TRBV11-2	TGTGCCAGCAGCTCCTCCACTACAGGGGCGGGTGGCTACACCTTC	CASSSSTTGAGGYTF
TRBJ2-5	.	.	TRBV10-3	TGTGCCATCAGTGAGTTAGTGGCGCACGCTCAAGAGACCCAGTACTTC	CAISELVAHAQETQYF
TRBJ2-3	.	once	TRBV7-9	TGTGCCACGAGAGGGGTTGCAGATACGCAGTATTTT	CATRGVADTQYF
TRBJ1-5	.	once	TRBV6-6	TGTGCCAGCAGTTACCTTGGGGGCGAGCAGCCCCAGCATTTT	CASSYLGGEQPQHF
TRBJ2-2	.	.	TRBV7-8	TGTGCCAGCAGCTTAGATCTGGCCAGGGTGTCCACCGGGGAGCTGTTTTTT	CASSLDLARVSTGELFF
TRBJ1-4	TRBD1	.	TRBV2	TGTGCCAGCAGATCGGGACAGAGTAATGAAAAACTGTTTTTT	CASRSGQSNEKLFF
TRBJ2-5	.	.	TRBV24-1	TGTGCCACCAGTGATCCTCAGGGAATAGAGACCCAGTACTTC	CATSDPQGIETQYF
TRBJ1-1	TRBD1	.	TRBV12-3/TRBV12-4	TGTGCCAGCAGAGAGACAGGGGGACAGGGGGCTTTCTTT	CASRETGGQGAFF
TRBJ1-2	TRBD1	few	TRBV7-9	TGTGCCAGCAGCTTAGTCCAGGGGGCGGACTATGGCTACACCTTC	CASSLVQGADYGYTF
TRBJ2-3	.	.	TRBV6-5	TGTGCCAGCAGTCCCGCCGGGCTACGCACAGATACGCAGTATTTT	CASSPAGLRTDTQYF
TRBJ2-1	.	.	TRBV19	TGTGCCAGTAGTACTGTGGTAGGGGATGAGCAGTTCTTC	CASSTVVGDEQFF
TRBJ1-2	.	.	TRBV7-2	TGTGCCAGCAGCCCCGGACATACGTTAGCTAACTATGGCTACACCTTC	CASSPGHTLANYGYTF
TRBJ1-4	.	.	TRBV6-5	TGTGCCAGCAGCCAGGCGGGTGCGGCTAATGAAAAACTGTTTTTT	CASSQAGAANEKLFF
TRBJ1-1	.	.	TRBV29-1	TGCAGCGTCGTGGACACTTACACTGAAGCTTTCTTT	CSVVDTYTEAFF
TRBJ2-7	TRBD2	.	TRBV5-1	TGCGCCAGCAGCGAAAACCCCCAAGGACTAGCGGGAGGGCTCACCGAGCAGTACTTC	CASSENPQGLAGGLTEQYF
TRBJ2-5	.	.	TRBV7-9	TGTGCCAGCAGCTTAGGAGGGGATGGCCAAGAGACCCAGTACTTC	CASSLGGDGQETQYF
TRBJ2-2	.	.	TRBV5-8	TGTGCCAGCAGCTTATGGAACACCGGGGAGCTGTTTTTT	CASSLWNTGELFF
TRBJ2-7	TRBD2	.	TRBV27	TGTGCCAGCAGTTTAGCGGCTAGCGGCACCTACGAGCAGTACTTC	CASSLAASGTYEQYF
TRBJ2-3	.	once	TRBV3-1/TRBV3-2	TGTGCCAGCAGCCCACAACCCGCCACAGATACGCAGTATTTT	CASSPQPATDTQYF
TRBJ2-5	TRBD2	.	TRBV2	TGTGCCAGCGGGGGGACTAGCGGGGAGACCCAGTACTTC	CASGGTSGETQYF
TRBJ1-1	TRBD1	.	TRBV15	TGTGCCACCAGCAGGGGGACAGGGGTTGCGAACACTGAAGCTTTCTTT	CATSRGTGVANTEAFF
TRBJ1-1	TRBD1	.	TRBV5-1	TGCGCCAGCAGCACCGGGACAGTGAACACTGAAGCTTTCTTT	CASSTGTVNTEAFF
TRBJ1-2	.	.	TRBV11-2	TGTGCCAGCAGCTCCACTCAGGGATACCACTATGGCTACACCTTC	CASSSTQGYHYGYTF
TRBJ1-5	TRBD1	.	TRBV19	TGTGCCAGTAGTCCCACAGGGGACAATCAGCCCCAGCATTTT	CASSPTGDNQPQHF
TRBJ2-5	.	many	TRBV10-2	TGCGCCAGCAGTGAGACAACGGGACACCTGGGAGAGACCCAGTACTTC	CASSETTGHLGETQYF
TRBJ2-7	.	.	TRBV6-5	TGTGCCAGCAGCGACCAGGGCTACGAGCAGTACTTC	CASSDQGYEQYF
TRBJ2-5	.	.	TRBV7-2	TGTGCCAGCGGGAGATCGGGGGAAGAGACCCAGTACTTC	CASGRSGEETQYF